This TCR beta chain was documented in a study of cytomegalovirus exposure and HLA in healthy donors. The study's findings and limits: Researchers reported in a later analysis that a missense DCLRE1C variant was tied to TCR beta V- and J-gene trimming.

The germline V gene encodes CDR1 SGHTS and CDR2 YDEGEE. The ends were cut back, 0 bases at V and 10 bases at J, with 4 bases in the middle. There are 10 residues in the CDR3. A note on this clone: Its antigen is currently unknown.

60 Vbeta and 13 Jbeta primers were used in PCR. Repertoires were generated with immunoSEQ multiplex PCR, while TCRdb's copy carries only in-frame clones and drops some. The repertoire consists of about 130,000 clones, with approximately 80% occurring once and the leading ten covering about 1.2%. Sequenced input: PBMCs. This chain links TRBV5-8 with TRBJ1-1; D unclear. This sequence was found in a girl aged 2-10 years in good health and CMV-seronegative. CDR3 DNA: TGTGCCAGCAGCTTGGGGCTAGCTTTCTTT. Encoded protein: CASSLGLAFF.